The present entry profiles one T cell receptor beta chain with its context. Its antigen is not yet known. Base qualities are not at hand, and no much larger clone is one base apart. V gives up 0 bases and J gives up 7 bases, and the segment between their germline ends measures 9 bases. The germline V gene encodes CDR1 MRHNA and CDR2 SNTAGT. The CDR3 runs 14 amino acids, cysteine and phenylalanine included. Only CDR3 DNA is held: 42 bases, read in frame from base 1. The record originates from a study of PD-L1 blockade in urothelial cancer (dated by TCRdb to about 2017). Describing the broader study: Every patient began therapy in about 2014 and was given atezolizumab 1,200 mg intravenously every 3 weeks. Durable clinical benefit was achieved by nine patients but not by the remaining 20. Whole exome sequencing and RNA sequencing of pretreatment tumors were performed alongside TCR sequencing in the same patients. Under 30 patients had pretreatment blood TCR-seq, about 25 had at least one posttreatment blood collection, and about 25 had tumor TCR-seq. Blood samples were analyzed at 3 weeks after treatment start (second dose) and at 6 weeks after treatment start. Pretreatment tumor samples, along with matched peripheral blood serially collected before and after atezolizumab treatment, were subjected to TCR sequencing. Durable clinical benefit meant progression-free survival longer than 6 months, and TCR features were also tested against progression-free and overall survival. An ECOG performance status of 0 or 1 was recorded for the patients, and 0 to 3 prior chemotherapy regimens had been received by the patients. About nine tenths of the roughly 29 patients were identified as males with urothelial cancer of bladder origin, and a prior smoking history was reported by 18 of 29 patients. A median of about 150,000 T cells and approximately 86,000 unique TCRs was obtained from blood samples, and a median clonality of approximately 0.08 was observed. An exploratory multi-omic analysis was conducted of the somatic, immune and clinical correlates of response to PD-L1 blockade with atezolizumab in urothelial cancer. The investigation overall reported the following: Because of the small sample size (n of about 30) and the many exploratory analyses performed, the results are intended to be regarded as hypothesis-generating. Improved progression-free and overall survival was found to be associated with pretreatment peripheral blood TCR clonality below the median. Greater expansion of tumor-associated TCR clones in peripheral blood 3 weeks after the start of treatment was observed in patients with durable benefit (n of about 21, p = 0.022).

Each PCR received spiked-in synthetic TCR analog templates so that absolute template abundance could be estimated from read counts. The immunoSEQ assay used bias-controlled V and J gene primers to amplify TCRbeta CDR3 regions from genomic DNA. Sequencing of rearranged TCRbeta segments was done at approximately 20X coverage. Concerning the study's data processing: Clustering was used to correct sequencing errors, and CDR3s were annotated against IMGT so that V, D and J genes could be assigned. Only productive TCRbeta rearrangements were used in downstream analyses, excluding out-of-frame or stop-codon sequences. Clonality was calculated as one minus the Shannon entropy normalized by the log of the number of unique productive sequences. Clones differing between time points or between blood and tumor were identified using Fisher's exact test with Benjamini-Hochberg correction, with an adjusted p below 0.01 applied as the threshold. TCRdb mirrors the immuneACCESS table, restricted to in-frame sequences. Some clones are absent from its copies; in checked studies, under half trace to an unresolved V gene, and the reason for the others is unknown. V, J and clone size reflect that table, while D and trimming were determined from the DNA. This sample holds 70,000 or so clones; around nine tenths were observed only once. The top ten clones comprise 3% to 4% of the sample.

A cohort of 30 or so patients with locally advanced or metastatic urothelial carcinoma, treated at Memorial Sloan Kettering on a trial protocol, was included. Peripheral blood mononuclear cells were collected pretreatment and during treatment, at between 1 and 8 total time points per patient. The Qiagen DNeasy Blood extraction kit was used to purify genomic DNA from total PBMCs and tumor samples. Collected pretreatment and during treatment, PBMCs were isolated and stored as previously described. Sequencing used PBMCs, obtained around atezolizumab (anti-PD-L1) treatment. The V and J segments used are TRBV6-4 and TRBJ2-2; D gene: possibly TRBD2, on 5 matching bases. This sequence originates from a man aged 60-69 years with urothelial cancer. This receptor has the CDR3 CASSDSEGNGELFF. The DNA sequence reads TGTGCCAGCAGTGACTCAGAGGGAAACGGGGAGCTGTTTTTT.